The clone carrying this TCR beta chain was recorded once. The record originates from a study of blood T cell repertoires in COVID-19. Study as a whole: Collection of acute and convalescent COVID-19 samples took place in the United States, Italy and Spain.

Followed longitudinally, the Seattle patients had been enrolled during active infection. Measured with immunoSEQ multiplex PCR; TCRdb has only the in-frame clones, and not every one. This table holds around 77,000 clones, roughly 83% found once. The V and J ends lost 0 bases and 5 bases respectively, with 12 bases between them. The CDR3 runs 15 residues. Germline assignment: CDR1 LNHNV and CDR2 YYDKDF (reference sequence). The TCR comes from a man aged 25 to 45 with COVID-19, enrolled during active disease. The sequenced sample was peripheral blood. The V call is TRBV15, the J call TRBJ2-3; possibly TRBD1 for D (6 bases). The CDR3 coding sequence is TGTGCCACCAGCAGAGATCTGGGGGCTGAAGATACGCAGTATTTT. This translates into CATSRDLGAEDTQYF.